This T cell receptor beta chain was found in a study of blood T cell repertoires in COVID-19 (dated by TCRdb to the early 2020s). Study-wide context: Samples covering the acute and convalescent phases of COVID-19 were provided by collaborators in the United States, Italy and Spain. The prospective study material was composed of cDNA or gDNA derived from T cells, B-cell-depleted T cells, or PBMCs. Subjects who had been exposed to COVID-19, were actively infected with it, or had recovered from it provided the deeply sampled blood TCRbeta repertoires that made up the dataset. The repertoires were released in a freely available public database meant as a resource for research on the immune response to SARS-CoV-2. The samples were drawn from two sources: the first 160 participants of the ongoing ImmuneRACE study, and fewer than 1,500 subjects contributed by 6 global collaborators. The sample metadata nearly always contained a de-identified subject ID, COVID-19 status, age in years and sex. HLA class I and class II types, where available, came from metadata supplied by the sample provider rather than from assay-based typing.

The germline V gene (reference sequence) yields LGHDT for CDR1 and YNNKEL for CDR2. Reading from cysteine to phenylalanine, the CDR3 counts 15 amino acids. The sequence is cut down to CDR3 DNA, 45 bases in frame from base 1. V ends up 4 bases short and J 10 bases short, with an unmatched junction base count of 12. TCRbeta CDR3 regions were amplified from genomic DNA by means of the immunoSEQ Assay, a bias-controlled multiplex PCR. On the authors' methods: Within the assay, amplification of reference gene primers was used to estimate how many nucleated cells each sample contained. Sequence reads were collapsed and filtered to measure the absolute abundance of every unique TCRbeta CDR3 rearrangement. For each sample, productive Simpson clonality was calculated as the square root of Simpson's diversity index over productive rearrangements. In TCRdb, the immuneACCESS table is reduced to in-frame sequences with V and J assigned. These tables do not hold every clone; where another copy was compared, an unresolved V gene accounts for under half, and the others remain unexplained. V and J calls and clone size come straight from that table; D and trimming were deduced from the DNA. In all, the sample holds around 220,000 clones, and under 90% of those were seen once. The ten largest clones represent under 10% of the sample.

One collaborating source in Seattle enrolled patients during active infection and followed them longitudinally through the course of disease. Whole blood was collected in K2EDTA tubes by collaborating institutions according to the institutions' own protocols. For TCRbeta analysis, collaborators shipped samples in one of three forms: frozen whole blood, isolated PBMCs, or DNA extracted from either of those sample types. Remarks on this clone: Its antigen specificity is not known. The input lacks base qualities; no much larger clone sits a single base away.

Summary of the overall study and its limitations: The quantity of clinical and demographic metadata differed by source and by participant and was supplied without curation.

This TCR derives from a woman aged 80 or over with COVID-19, enrolled during active disease. The sequencing sample was made of peripheral blood. The sequence links TRBV3-1 (or the pseudogene TRBV3-2) to TRBJ2-1; TRBD2 lines up with 8 middle nucleotides. The CDR3 here reads CASSPSGGAPTEQFF. Read as DNA, the sequence is TGTGCCAGCAGCCCCTCCGGGGGGGCGCCGACGGAGCAGTTCTTC.